This T cell receptor (beta chain) is drawn from a study of OX40 agonist ivuxolimab in advanced cancers. The wider study: Patients' therapy was ivuxolimab, an antibody that acts as an agonist of OX40 (CD134).

As for this clone: Antigen specificity is unknown.

Whole-study findings and limits: At 0.1 to 3.0 mg/kg, clonal expansion of CD4+ and CD8+ blood T cells had occurred by week 6. The mean number of expanded clones was higher in CD8+ T cells than in CD4+.

The CDR3 consists of 13 residues. Trimming took 7 bases from V and 2 from J, leaving 9 bases between them. The germline V gene encodes CDR1 LNHDA and CDR2 SQIVND (reference sequence). Generated by immunoSEQ multiplex PCR, the TCRdb table keeps only in-frame clones and is missing some. The sample shows roughly 50,000 clones, approximately 80% of them seen only once. Blood samples were obtained at baseline, cycle 4 day 1, and cycle 7 day 1. V is TRBV19 and J is TRBJ1-3, with D possibly being TRBD1 (6 bases). Source: CD4+ or CD8+ T cells sorted from blood, taken in a trial of the OX40 agonist ivuxolimab. This clonotype was sampled from an adult with an advanced solid tumor such as melanoma, head and neck, liver or kidney cancer. The CDR3 DNA reads TGTGCCAGTACCGGACAGCCTGGAAACACCATATATTTT. Translating gives CASTGQPGNTIYF.